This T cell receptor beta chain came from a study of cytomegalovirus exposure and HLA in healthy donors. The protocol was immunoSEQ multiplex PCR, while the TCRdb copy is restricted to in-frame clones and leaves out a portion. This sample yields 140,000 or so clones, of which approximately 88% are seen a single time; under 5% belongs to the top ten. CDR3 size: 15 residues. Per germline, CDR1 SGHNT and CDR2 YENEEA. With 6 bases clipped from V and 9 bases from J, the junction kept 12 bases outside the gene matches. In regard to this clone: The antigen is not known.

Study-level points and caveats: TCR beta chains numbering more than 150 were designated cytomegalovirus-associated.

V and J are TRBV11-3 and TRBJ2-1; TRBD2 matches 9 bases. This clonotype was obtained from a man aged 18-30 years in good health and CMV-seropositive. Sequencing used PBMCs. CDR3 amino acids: CASSQGGGRVGEQFF. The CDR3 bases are TGTGCCAGCAGTCAAGGGGGCGGGAGGGTCGGTGAGCAGTTCTTC.